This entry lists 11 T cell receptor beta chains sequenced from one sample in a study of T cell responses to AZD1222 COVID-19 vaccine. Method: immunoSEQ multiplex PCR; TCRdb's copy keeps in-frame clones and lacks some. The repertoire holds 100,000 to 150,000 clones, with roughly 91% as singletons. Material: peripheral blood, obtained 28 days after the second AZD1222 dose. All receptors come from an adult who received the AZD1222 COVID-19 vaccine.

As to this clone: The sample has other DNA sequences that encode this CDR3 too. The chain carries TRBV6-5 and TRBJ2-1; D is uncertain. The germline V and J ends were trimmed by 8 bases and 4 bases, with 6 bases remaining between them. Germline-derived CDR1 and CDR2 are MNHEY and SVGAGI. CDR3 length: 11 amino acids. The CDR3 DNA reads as TGTGCCAGCTCTAATTACAATGAGCAGTTCTTC. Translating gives CASSNYNEQFF.

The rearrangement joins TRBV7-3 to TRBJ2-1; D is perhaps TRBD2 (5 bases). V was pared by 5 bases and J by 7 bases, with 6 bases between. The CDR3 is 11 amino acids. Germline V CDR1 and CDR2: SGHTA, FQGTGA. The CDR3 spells CASSRGNEQFF. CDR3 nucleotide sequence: TGTGCCAGCAGCCGGGGAAATGAGCAGTTCTTC.

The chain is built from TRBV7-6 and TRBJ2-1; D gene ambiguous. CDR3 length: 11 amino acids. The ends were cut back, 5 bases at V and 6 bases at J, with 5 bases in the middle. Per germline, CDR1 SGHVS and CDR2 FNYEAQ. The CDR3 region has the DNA TGTGCCAGCAGCGTGTCCAATGAGCAGTTCTTC. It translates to CASSVSNEQFF.

Here the CDR3 DNA reads TGTGCCAGCAGTGACCCTCCGGCTAGTCGGTATGAGCAGTTCTTC. It encodes CASSDPPASRYEQFF. This sequence joins TRBV6-2 or TRBV6-3 and TRBJ2-1; no definite D call. Looked up from germline, CDR1 is MNHEY and CDR2 is SVGEGT. This CDR3 has 15 amino acids. V lost 5 bases and J 8 bases, leaving 19 bases between the germline ends.

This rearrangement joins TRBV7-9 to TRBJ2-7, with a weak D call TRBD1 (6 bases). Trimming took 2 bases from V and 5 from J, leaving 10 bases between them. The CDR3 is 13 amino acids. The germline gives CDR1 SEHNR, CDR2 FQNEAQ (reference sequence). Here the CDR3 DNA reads TGTGCCAGCAGCTTATCTGGGGGCAACGAGCAGTACTTC. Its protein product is CASSLSGGNEQYF.

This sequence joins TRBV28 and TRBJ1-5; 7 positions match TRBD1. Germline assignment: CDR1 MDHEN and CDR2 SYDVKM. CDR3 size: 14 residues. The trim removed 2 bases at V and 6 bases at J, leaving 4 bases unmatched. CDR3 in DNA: TGTGCCAGCAGTTTAATAGGGGGCGGTCAGCCCCAGCATTTT. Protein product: CASSLIGGGQPQHF.

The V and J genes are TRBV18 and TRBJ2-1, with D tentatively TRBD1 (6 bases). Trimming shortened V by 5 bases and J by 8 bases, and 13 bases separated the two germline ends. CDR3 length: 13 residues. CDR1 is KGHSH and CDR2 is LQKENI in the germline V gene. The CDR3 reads CASSTNRVDEQFF. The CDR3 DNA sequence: TGTGCCAGCTCAACAAACAGGGTCGATGAGCAGTTCTTC.

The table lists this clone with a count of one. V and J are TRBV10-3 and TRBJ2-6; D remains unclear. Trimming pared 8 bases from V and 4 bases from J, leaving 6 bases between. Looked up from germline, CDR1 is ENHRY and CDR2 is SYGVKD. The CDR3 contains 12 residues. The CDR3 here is CAIARGANVLTF. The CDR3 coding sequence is TGTGCCATCGCGAGGGGGGCCAACGTCCTGACTTTC.

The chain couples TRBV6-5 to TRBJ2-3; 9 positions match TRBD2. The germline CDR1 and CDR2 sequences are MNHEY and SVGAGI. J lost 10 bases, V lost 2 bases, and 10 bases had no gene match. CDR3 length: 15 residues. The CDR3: CASSYPASGISAQYF. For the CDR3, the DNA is TGTGCCAGCAGTTACCCGGCTAGCGGGATATCGGCGCAGTATTTT.

The CDR3 sequence is CASSERGARDTQYF. DNA of the CDR3: TGTGCCAGCAGTGAAAGGGGAGCCCGGGATACGCAGTATTTT. The rearrangement joins TRBV6-1 to TRBJ2-3; D is perhaps TRBD1 or TRBD2 (5 bases each). Trimming cost V 2 bases and J 6 bases, with 12 bases left between them. The CDR3 runs to 14 residues. Per the germline V gene, CDR1 is MNHNS and CDR2 is SASEGT.

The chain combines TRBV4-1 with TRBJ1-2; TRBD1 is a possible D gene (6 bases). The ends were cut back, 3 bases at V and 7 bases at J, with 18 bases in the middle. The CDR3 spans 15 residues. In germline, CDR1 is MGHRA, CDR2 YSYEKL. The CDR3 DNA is TGCGCCAGCAGCCATGTACAGGGAATTTCTAGTGGCTACACCTTC. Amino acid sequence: CASSHVQGISSGYTF.